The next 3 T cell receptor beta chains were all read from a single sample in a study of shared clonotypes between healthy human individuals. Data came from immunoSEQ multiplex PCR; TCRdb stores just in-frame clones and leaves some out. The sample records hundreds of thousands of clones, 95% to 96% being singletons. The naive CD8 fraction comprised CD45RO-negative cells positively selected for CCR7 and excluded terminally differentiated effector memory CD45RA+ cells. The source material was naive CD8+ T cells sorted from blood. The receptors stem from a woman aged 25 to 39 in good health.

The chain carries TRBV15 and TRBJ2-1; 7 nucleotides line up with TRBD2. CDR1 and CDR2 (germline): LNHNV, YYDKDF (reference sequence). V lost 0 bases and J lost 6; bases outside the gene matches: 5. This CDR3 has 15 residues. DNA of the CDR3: TGTGCCACCAGCAGAGATCGGGGGGTTGGCAATGAGCAGTTCTTC. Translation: CATSRDRGVGNEQFF.

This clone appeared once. In DNA, the CDR3 is TGTGCCAGCAGTTTATCGAGTAGAGATACTAGCGGGAAATCCTACGAGCAGTACTTC. This codes for CASSLSSRDTSGKSYEQYF. This chain uses TRBV27 with TRBJ2-7; 10 positions match TRBD2. This CDR3 has 19 residues. V lost 0 bases, J lost 1 base, and 12 bases stayed unmatched. CDR1 is MNHEY and CDR2 is SMNVEV in the germline V gene (reference sequence).

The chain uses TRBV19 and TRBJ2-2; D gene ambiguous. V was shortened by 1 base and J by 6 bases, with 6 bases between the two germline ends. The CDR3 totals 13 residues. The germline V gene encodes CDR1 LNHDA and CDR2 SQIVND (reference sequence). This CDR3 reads CASSIVGAGELFF. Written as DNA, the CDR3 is TGTGCCAGTAGTATAGTTGGGGCCGGGGAGCTGTTTTTT.